A single sample gave rise to the 32 T cell receptor delta chains below, sequenced in a study of γδ T cells in repeated Plasmodium falciparum infection. Gammadelta T cells were flow-sorted from PBMC into Vgamma9/Vdelta2+ and Vdelta2-negative populations for bulk analysis. TCRdb fed the multiplex PCR reads into CATT to redo clone calling. The sample shows approximately 60,000 delta-chain clones, roughly 1.8% of them seen only once. Material for sequencing was gamma-delta T cells from blood. These receptors all stem from a pool of human donors (malaria-infected and uninfected, not separated).

The sample holds a few counts of this clone. TCRdb records a much larger clone's protein for this DNA, with a difference at residue 15 that likely arises from a read error; the protein given is the translation of the DNA. This chain connects TRDV3 to TRDJ1; 10 positions match TRDD3. This CDR3 contains 19 residues. CDR1 and CDR2 from the germline V gene are TVYSNPD and GDNSRS (reference sequence). The CDR3 spells CAFAAGPYWGMVVTGKLIF. CDR3 sequence (DNA): TGTGCCTTTGCCGCCGGCCCTTACTGGGGGATGGTCGTCACCGGTAAACTCATCTTT.

Notes on this clone: A far larger clone is only one base removed, so a read error is likely. Other DNA sequences within the sample encode an identical CDR3. Here the CDR3 DNA reads TGCGCAATCATACACCTACGTTTTGGGGGGATACGTACCGATAAACTCATCTTT. Encoded protein: CAIIHLRFGGIRTDKLIF. The chain uses TRAV14/DV4 and TRDJ1, with TRDD3 identical over 10 bases. Here the J gene came from matching the DNA to germline, since TCRdb omits it. This CDR3 has 18 residues. The germline V gene encodes CDR1 TSDPSYG and CDR2 QGSYDQQN (reference sequence).

Concerning this clone: Translating this DNA gives a protein that differs at residue 5 from the TCRdb one, which belongs to a much larger clone; a read error is likely, and the protein shown is this translation. The chain employs TRDV1 and TRDJ1; 7 nucleotides align to TRDD3. TCRdb leaves out the J gene; it was filled in here by matching the DNA to germline. Unmatched junction bases numbered 16, after V lost 3 bases and J lost 0 bases. This CDR3 comprises 19 residues. Germline assignment: CDR1 TSWWSYY and CDR2 QGS. The CDR3 bases are TGTGCTCTTGGGGAGGGCGTCCTCAGGATACGCTCGTACACCGATAAACTCATCTTT. It encodes CALGEGVLRIRSYTDKLIF.

This clone has just a few counts. TCRdb shows a much larger clone's protein in place of this DNA's translation, and the two differ at residue 8, likely through a read error; the protein shown is translated from the DNA. The rearrangement joins TRDV1 to TRDJ1; 10 bases fit TRDD3. Germline trimming cut 1 base from V and 4 bases from J; bases unmatched to any gene: 9. The CDR3 is made up of 17 amino acids. CDR1 is TSWWSYY and CDR2 is QGS in the germline V gene. Here the CDR3 reads CALGERIRGDTRDKLIF. The CDR3 DNA follows: TGTGCTCTTGGGGAACGAATACGGGGGGATACGCGCGATAAACTCATCTTT.

This clone was detected a few times. For this DNA, TCRdb reports the protein of a much larger clone, which diverges at residue 13, most likely from a read error; the protein presented here is translated directly from the DNA. This rearrangement joins TRDV2 to TRDJ1; weak D call: TRDD3 (5 bases). TCRdb gives no J gene; it was assigned here by matching the DNA to germline. The CDR3 totals 21 residues. The germline V gene has CDR1 GEAIGNYY and CDR2 EKD. Trimming stripped 0 bases from V and 3 bases from J, with 31 bases between. As DNA, the CDR3 is TGTGCCTGTGACACCGATGACGGGGGGTGGATCGACCTCCCCGACGCCGATAAACTCATCTTT. This sequence encodes CACDTDDGGWIDLPDADKLIF.

A remark on this clone: The protein that TCRdb holds for this DNA derives from a much larger clone and differs from the translated DNA at residue 12, which likely indicates a read error; the protein shown here is translated from the DNA. The chain joins TRDV3 to TRDJ1; 7 nucleotides agree with TRDD3. Germline matching of the DNA provided the J gene here, since TCRdb leaves it blank. V lost 4 bases, J lost 6 bases, and 35 bases stayed unmatched. The CDR3 is 21 residues long. The germline V gene encodes CDR1 TVYSNPD and CDR2 GDNSRS (reference sequence). The CDR3 DNA is TGTGCCTCTTCTGGGGGTCCTAAAACCTACTGGGTGAGGATCCCGGAACATAAACTCATCTTT. Translation: CASSGGPKTYWVRIPEHKLIF.

Comment on this clone: A read error likely explains this, since a far larger clone differs by one base. The sample carries other DNA sequences with the same CDR3. V gene TRDV3 combines with J gene TRDJ1; no definite D call. As TCRdb names no J gene, one was assigned here on the basis of a DNA match to germline. Trimming cost V 0 bases and J 7 bases, with 15 bases left between them. The CDR3 consists of 13 residues. Germline assignment: CDR1 TVYSNPD and CDR2 GDNSRS (reference sequence). CDR3 residues: CAFRLGIQSKLIF. For the CDR3, the DNA is TGTGCCTTTAGGTTGGGAATACAGTCTAAACTCATCTTT.

This clone showed up just a few times. TCRdb pairs this DNA with a much larger clone's protein that differs at residue 7, likely a read error; the protein shown was translated from the DNA. The rearrangement joins TRDV1 to TRDJ4; TRDD3 matches at 10 bases. Germline loops: CDR1 TSWWSYY, CDR2 QGS. The CDR3 covers 20 residues. The junction had 18 bases not matched to a gene; V was cut back by 2 bases and J by 0 bases. CDR3: CALGECHQLGDPRNTRPLIF. The CDR3 region has the DNA TGTGCTCTTGGGGAATGCCACCAACTGGGGGATCCAAGAAATACCAGACCCCTGATCTTT.

A word on this clone: This DNA's translation differs at residue 19 from TCRdb's protein, which comes from a much larger clone; a read error is likely, and the protein shown is translated from the DNA. The V gene corresponds to TRDV1; no J gene was called; the D call of TRDD3 is as the table states it, not checked on the DNA. Germline CDR1 reads TSWWSYY; CDR2 reads QGS. The CDR3 loop spans 21 amino acids. The CDR3 is CALGERRLQYWGIPYTDKPIF. Written as DNA, the CDR3 is TGTGCTCTTGGGGAAAGACGACTACAGTACTGGGGGATACCCTACACCGATAAACCCATCTTT.

With respect to this clone: A read error likely explains this, since a far larger clone differs by one base. Within the sample, other DNA sequences also encode this same CDR3. This chain uses TRDV1 with TRDJ1; 12 positions match TRDD3. TCRdb offers no J gene call, so here the DNA was matched to germline to obtain one. CDR1 is TSWWSYY, CDR2 QGS, per germline. This CDR3 region has 24 residues. Trimming at V came to 2 bases and at J to 4 bases, leaving 29 bases not matched to a gene. The CDR3 DNA sequence: TGTGCTCTTGGGGAAGGCGGGTCAGATTCCGACTGGGGGATACTCACGCCGTGTCTCGATAAACTCATCTTT. This gives the protein CALGEGGSDSDWGILTPCLDKLIF.

As regards this clone: The protein held in TCRdb is that of a much larger clone and does not match this DNA's translation at residue 16, likely because of a read error; the protein shown is translated from the DNA. The genes are TRDV1 and TRDJ1, with 10 nucleotides matching TRDD3. The J gene was not available in TCRdb and was assigned here by matching the DNA to germline segments. Germline loops: CDR1 TSWWSYY, CDR2 QGS. This CDR3 is built from 19 residues. CDR3: CALGGQIVLGDRKSDRLIF. Here the CDR3 DNA reads TGTGCTCTTGGGGGACAAATAGTCCTGGGGGATAGGAAATCCGATAGACTCATCTTT.

Details on this clone: A far larger clone is a single base away, which makes a read error likely. Other DNA sequences in the same sample also yield this CDR3. The rearrangement joins TRDV1 to TRDJ4, with TRDD2 as a possible D gene (5 bases). This CDR3 is built from 18 residues. Germline lookup yields CDR1 TSWWSYY and CDR2 QGS. The CDR3 DNA reads TGTGCTCTTGGGGAACTTACCCTACGGCGCTACGCAGTCAGACCCTTGATCTTT. Encoded protein: CALGELTLRRYAVRPLIF.

This clone appeared a few times. TCRdb records a much larger clone's protein for this DNA, with a difference at residue 13 that likely arises from a read error; the protein given is the translation of the DNA. The V segment is TRDV1, and no J call was made. The germline gives CDR1 TSWWSYY, CDR2 QGS. The CDR3 sequence is 14 residues long. CDR3 sequence reads: CALGEPNQTDKLTF. The CDR3 DNA sequence: TGTGCTCTTGGGGAACCCAACCAAACCGATAAACTCACCTTT.

This clone was observed a handful of times. The chain combines TRDV1 with TRDJ1, with 9 bases that match TRDD3. TCRdb records no J gene; here it was assigned by comparing the DNA to germline. The J segment lost 0 bases and the V segment lost 5 bases, leaving 25 bases of the junction unmatched. Germline CDR1 reads TSWWSYY; CDR2 reads QGS. The CDR3 has 22 amino acids. The CDR3 spells CALGSGLPIRTGGRRYTDKLIF. The CDR3 region has the DNA TGTGCTCTTGGGTCCGGCCTTCCCATTCGTACTGGGGGACGCCGATACACCGATAAACTCATCTTT.

Regarding this clone: Since a far larger clone is one base different, this is likely a read error. Other DNA sequences of this sample code for an identical CDR3. The chain carries TRDV3 and TRDJ1, with 13 bases aligning to TRDD3. This CDR3 region has 19 residues. Germline V gene data show CDR1 as TVYSNPD and CDR2 as GDNSRS (reference sequence). The CDR3 loop is CAFIPTLYWGIRRLDKLIF. The CDR3, as DNA: TGTGCTTTTATTCCTACCCTCTACTGGGGGATACGCAGGCTCGATAAACTCATCTTT.

This clone was detected many times. A far more abundant clone sits one base away, making this likely a read error. Other DNA sequences of this sample code for an identical CDR3. The chain combines TRDV2 with TRDJ1, with TRDD2 identical over 8 bases. There are 14 residues in the CDR3. CDR1 and CDR2 from the germline V gene are GEAIGNYY and EKD. The V segment lost 3 bases and the J segment 2 bases; nucleotides outside the gene matches: 4. CDR3 nucleotides: TGTGCCTGTGACCTTCTTCCTACTACCGATAAACTCATCTTT. It specifies CACDLLPTTDKLIF.

This clone has a handful of counts. A far larger clone is just one base off, so this is likely a read error. Additional DNA sequences in this sample encode the identical CDR3. The chain employs TRDV1 and TRDJ1, with 7 bases aligning to TRDD3. TCRdb leaves out the J gene; it was filled in here by matching the DNA to germline. The V gene end was trimmed by 3 bases and the J gene end by 6 bases; junction bases not matched to a gene: 28. CDR1 is TSWWSYY, CDR2 QGS, per germline. The CDR3 contains 21 residues. This CDR3 reads CALGETHAYWGPLRLFNKLIF. DNA for the CDR3: TGTGCTCTTGGGGAGACCCATGCGTACTGGGGTCCCTTACGCCTTTTCAATAAACTCATCTTT.

A few counts support this clone. No DNA is shown, since the ends of the CDR3 on it are uncertain; the CDR3 is the one TCRdb lists. J is TRDJ1 and V is TRAV29/DV5; TRDD3 reflects the table's D call only, with no check against the DNA. Germline CDR1 and CDR2: NSMFDY and ISSIKDK. The CDR3 totals 21 residues, both ends included. This CDR3 reads CSVLLCSKREGTGGYGDKLIF.

The sample holds many counts of this clone. The protein held in TCRdb is that of a much larger clone and does not match this DNA's translation at residue 19, likely because of a read error; the protein shown is translated from the DNA. The V gene reported is TRDV1; the J gene is uncalled; TRDD3, the table's D call, lacks a check against the DNA. The CDR3 is 20 amino acids. Germline lookup yields CDR1 TSWWSYY and CDR2 QGS. The DNA of the CDR3 is TGTGCTCTTGGGGAACAGGAGAGGATTCTACTGGGGGATACTTCAGATAAACTCACCTTT. Its protein is CALGEQERILLGDTSDKLTF.

This clone has only a few counts. DNA and listed protein disagree at residue 10, so the protein shown here was translated from the DNA. The rearrangement uses TRDV1 and TRDJ1; TRDD3 matches 10 bases. Germline assignment: CDR1 TSWWSYY and CDR2 QGS. Trimming cost V 2 bases and J 3 bases; bases outside gene matches: 30. The CDR3 runs to 24 residues. The DNA of the CDR3 is TGTGCTCTTGGGGAAGTTCCCCACGCGTGGTGGCTGGGGGATAAAAGAGTGGGGGCCGATAAACTCATCTTT. This translates into CALGEVPHAWWLGDKRVGADKLIF.

Of note for this clone: TCRdb records a much larger clone's protein for this DNA, with a difference at residue 20 that likely arises from a read error; the protein given is the translation of the DNA. The V and J genes are TRDV1 and TRDJ1; the D gene is possibly TRDD3 (5 bases). Germline V gives CDR1 TSWWSYY, CDR2 QGS. CDR3 length: 22 amino acids. The CDR3 loop is CALGNPRKRAPTWGQTTDKPIF. In nucleotides, the CDR3 is TGTGCTCTTGGGAACCCCCGTAAAAGGGCGCCAACTTGGGGACAGACAACCGATAAACCCATCTTT.

This clone was observed at least ten times. The TCRdb protein, from a much larger clone, departs from this DNA's translation at residue 13, likely by read error; the protein shown derives from the DNA. The chain is built from TRAV38-2/DV8 and TRDJ1, with D possibly TRDD2 on 5 matching bases. TCRdb is silent on the J gene; assignment here came from matching the DNA to germline. This CDR3 is 16 amino acids long. Germline loops: CDR1 TSESDYY, CDR2 QEAYKQQN. As DNA, the CDR3 is TGTGCTTATAGGAGGAAACCTACGAAGTACACCGATAGACTCATCTTT. Residues: CAYRRKPTKYTDRLIF.

A note on this clone: This DNA's translation differs at residue 13 from TCRdb's protein, which comes from a much larger clone; a read error is likely, and the protein shown is translated from the DNA. This rearrangement joins TRDV3 to TRDJ1; TRDD3 is a possible D gene (6 bases). Matching the DNA to germline supplied the J gene, which TCRdb does not give. This CDR3 contains 19 residues. From germline, CDR1 is TVYSNPD and CDR2 GDNSRS (reference sequence). V shed 0 bases and J shed 4 bases, with 30 bases lying between them. CDR3 amino acids: CAFSPIHYSNRGGRDKLIF. DNA for the CDR3: TGTGCCTTTAGCCCAATTCATTACTCAAACCGTGGGGGCCGCGATAAACTCATCTTT.

This clone was counted ten times or more. A far larger clone is off by one base, so a read error is likely. Within the sample, other DNA sequences also encode this same CDR3. The V gene is TRDV2, the J gene TRDJ1; TRDD3 agrees at 7 bases. No J gene was available from TCRdb, and it was assigned here by a germline match of the DNA. The germline gives CDR1 GEAIGNYY, CDR2 EKD. Losses at the gene ends were 7 bases for V and 3 bases for J; bases not matched to a gene: 19. The CDR3 has 17 amino acids. Here the CDR3 reads CACRHRRGLGGPDKLIF. Here the CDR3 DNA reads TGTGCCTGCCGCCACCGGCGGGGTCTGGGGGGCCCCGATAAACTCATCTTT.

In this sample, this clone turned up many times. The same CDR3 is also encoded by other DNA sequences in this sample. The chain uses TRDV1 and TRDJ1; TRDD2 agrees at 7 bases. The CDR3 is 21 amino acids. CDR1 and CDR2 (germline): TSWWSYY, QGS. V was pared by 3 bases and J by 1 base, with 23 bases of the junction left unmatched. CDR3 sequence reads: CALGDFFLDENSQRPTDKLIF. The DNA of the CDR3 is TGTGCTCTTGGGGACTTCTTCCTAGACGAGAACAGCCAGCGCCCCACCGATAAACTCATCTTT.

With regard to this clone: A far larger clone differs by one base, so this is likely a read error. The same CDR3 arises from other DNA sequences in this sample as well. The gene calls are TRDV1 and TRDJ1; 9 positions match TRDD3. The V and J ends lost 3 bases and 0 bases, in that order; junction bases with no gene match: 29. The CDR3 covers 24 residues. Germline assignment: CDR1 TSWWSYY and CDR2 QGS. For the CDR3, the DNA is TGTGCTCTTGGGGAGCTAGAGCCGAGTTGGCTGGGGGATGGGTATGTGGTGTACACCGATAAACTCATCTTT. It codes for CALGELEPSWLGDGYVVYTDKLIF.

This clone was counted at least ten times. The same CDR3 arises from other DNA sequences in this sample as well. This sequence joins TRDV1 and TRDJ1; 12 bases match TRDD3. The CDR3 runs to 19 residues. Germline-derived CDR1 and CDR2 are TSWWSYY and QGS. V shed 0 bases, J shed 2 bases, and the junction held 10 bases outside the gene matches. The DNA of the CDR3 is TGTGCTCTTGGGGAACTTCCCTACTGGGGGATACTCATGACCGATAAACTCATCTTT. Its protein product is CALGELPYWGILMTDKLIF.

This clone came up a few times. The protein that TCRdb holds for this DNA derives from a much larger clone and differs from the translated DNA at residue 14, which likely indicates a read error; the protein shown here is translated from the DNA. The chain couples TRDV1 to TRDJ1, with a weak D call TRDD3 (5 bases). The CDR3 is 19 residues long. With 3 bases removed from V and 0 bases from J, the gap between germline ends came to 23 bases. The germline CDR1 and CDR2 sequences are TSWWSYY and QGS. In DNA, the CDR3 is TGTGCTCTTGGGGAGCCGCCGGGGGTTATCCCCCAGTACACCGATAAACTCATCTTT. This codes for CALGEPPGVIPQYTDKLIF.

This clone appeared many times. TCRdb pairs this DNA with a much larger clone's protein that differs at residue 5, likely a read error; the protein shown was translated from the DNA. The chain joins TRDV1 to TRDJ2, with 8 bases that match TRDD3. The CDR3 loop spans 21 amino acids. Germline V gives CDR1 TSWWSYY, CDR2 QGS. J lost 2 bases, V lost 4 bases, and 21 bases had no gene match. CDR3 coding DNA: TGTGCTCTTGGGGGAGGTCCCTACTGGGGGCCCCGCACCACCTTGACAGCACAACTCTTCTTT. Translating it yields CALGGGPYWGPRTTLTAQLFF.

This clone was counted ten times or more. It is likely a read error: a sequence one base away is far more abundant. Additional DNA sequences in this sample encode the identical CDR3. The chain carries TRDV2 and TRDJ1; tentative D call: TRDD3 (5 bases). V lost 3 bases, J lost 3 bases, and 22 bases lay in between. Germline V lookup: CDR1 GEAIGNYY, CDR2 EKD. This CDR3 contains 17 residues. In nucleotides, the CDR3 is TGTGCCTGTGACCGGGTTCCCGGGGTGGGGTCTCCCGATAAACTCATCTTT. Its translation is CACDRVPGVGSPDKLIF.

This clone was picked up a small number of times. The amino acid sequence in TCRdb belongs to a much larger clone and departs from this DNA's translation at residue 4, likely a sequencing read error; the sequence shown is translated from the DNA. This chain uses TRDV3 with TRDJ1; D may be TRDD2 (9 bases). Germline CDR1 is TVYSNPD and CDR2 is GDNSRS (reference sequence). The CDR3 is made up of 20 amino acids. The germline V and J ends were trimmed by 1 base and 4 bases, with 34 bases remaining between them. This chain's CDR3 is CAFNRPSYLSGGLSSDKLIF. CDR3 DNA: TGTGCCTTTAATAGGCCTTCCTACCTATCTGGGGGACTTTCGAGCGATAAACTCATCTTT. Full variable domain (outside the CDR3, taken from reference TRDV3 and TRDJ1): CDKVTQSSPDQTVASGSEVVLLCTYDTVYSNPDLFWYRIRPDYSFQFVFYGDNSRSEGADFTQGRFSVKHILTQKAFHLVISPVRTEDSATYYCAFNRPSYLSGGLSSDKLIFGKGTRVTVEP.

Turning to this clone: TCRdb records a much larger clone's protein for this DNA, with a difference at residue 17 that likely arises from a read error; the protein given is the translation of the DNA. No J gene call was made, and the V gene is TRDV2; the D call TRDD3 from the table was never checked on the DNA. CDR3 size: 19 residues. The V gene's germline CDR1 is GEAIGNYY and CDR2 EKD. The CDR3 region has the DNA TGTGCCTGTGACACGGGGTACTGGGGGATACCCCAGTACACCGATAAACCCATCTTT. Translation: CACDTGYWGIPQYTDKPIF.